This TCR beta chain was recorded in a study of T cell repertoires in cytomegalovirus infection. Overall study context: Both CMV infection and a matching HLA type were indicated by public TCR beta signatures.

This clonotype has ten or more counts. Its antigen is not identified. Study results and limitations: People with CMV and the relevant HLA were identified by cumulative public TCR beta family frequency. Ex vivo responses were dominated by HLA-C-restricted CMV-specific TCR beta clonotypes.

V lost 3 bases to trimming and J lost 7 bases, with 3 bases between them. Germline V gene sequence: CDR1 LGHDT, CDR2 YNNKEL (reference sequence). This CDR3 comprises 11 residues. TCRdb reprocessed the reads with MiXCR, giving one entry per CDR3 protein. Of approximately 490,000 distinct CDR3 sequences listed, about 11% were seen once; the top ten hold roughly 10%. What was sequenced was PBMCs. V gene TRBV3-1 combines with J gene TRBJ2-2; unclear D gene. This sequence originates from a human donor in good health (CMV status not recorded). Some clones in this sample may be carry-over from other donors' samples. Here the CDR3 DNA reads TGTGCCAGCAGCCAGTTCGGGGAGCTGTTTTTT. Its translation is CASSQFGELFF.